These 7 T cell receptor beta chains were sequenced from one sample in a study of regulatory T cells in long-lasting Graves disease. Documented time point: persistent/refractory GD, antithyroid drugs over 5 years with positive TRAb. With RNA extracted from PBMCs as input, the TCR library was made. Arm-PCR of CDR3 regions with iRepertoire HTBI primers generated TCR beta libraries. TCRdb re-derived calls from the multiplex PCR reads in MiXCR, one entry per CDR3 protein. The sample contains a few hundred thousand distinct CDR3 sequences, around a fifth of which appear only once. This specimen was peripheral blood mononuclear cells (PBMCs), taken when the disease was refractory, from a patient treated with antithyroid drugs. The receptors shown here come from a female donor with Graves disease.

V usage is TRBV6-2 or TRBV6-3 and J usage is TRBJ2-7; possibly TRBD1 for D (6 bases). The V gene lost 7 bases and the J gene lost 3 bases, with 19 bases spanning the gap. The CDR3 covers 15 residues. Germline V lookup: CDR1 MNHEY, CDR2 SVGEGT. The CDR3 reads CASKQSTGSVYEQYF. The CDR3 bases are TGTGCCAGCAAACAGTCAACAGGGAGCGTCTACGAGCAGTACTTC.

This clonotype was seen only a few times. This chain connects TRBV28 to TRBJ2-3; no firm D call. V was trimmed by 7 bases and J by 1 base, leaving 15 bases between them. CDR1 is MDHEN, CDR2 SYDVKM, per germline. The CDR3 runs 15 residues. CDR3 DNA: TGTGCCAGCAACCCCTTTGCGGCAGGCACAGATACGCAGTATTTT. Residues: CASNPFAAGTDTQYF.

The CDR3 sequence is CSARRQGSATNEKLFF. CDR3 nucleotides: TGCAGTGCTAGACGCCAGGGTAGCGCAACTAATGAAAAACTGTTTTTT. V gene TRBV20-1 combines with J gene TRBJ1-4; TRBD1 might be the D (5 bases). Germline values: CDR1 DFQATT, CDR2 SNEGSKA (reference sequence). The CDR3 has 16 amino acids. V lost 2 bases to trimming and J lost 0 bases, with 13 bases between them.

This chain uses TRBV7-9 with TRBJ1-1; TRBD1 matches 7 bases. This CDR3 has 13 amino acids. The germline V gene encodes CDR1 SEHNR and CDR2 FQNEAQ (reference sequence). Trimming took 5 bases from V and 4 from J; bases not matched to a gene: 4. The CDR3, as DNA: TGTGCCAGCAGCGCGACAGGGTGCACTGAAGCTTTCTTT. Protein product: CASSATGCTEAFF.

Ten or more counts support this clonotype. CDR3 in DNA: TGCAGCGCTCACCTAGCGGGAGTCAACTACGAGCAGTACTTC. Translated: CSAHLAGVNYEQYF. The chain has TRBV29-1 and TRBJ2-7; 10 nucleotides match TRBD2. CDR1 SQVTM and CDR2 ANQGSEA come from the germline V gene. This CDR3 is 14 amino acids long. The ends lost 7 bases at V and 3 bases at J; junction bases unmatched: 9.

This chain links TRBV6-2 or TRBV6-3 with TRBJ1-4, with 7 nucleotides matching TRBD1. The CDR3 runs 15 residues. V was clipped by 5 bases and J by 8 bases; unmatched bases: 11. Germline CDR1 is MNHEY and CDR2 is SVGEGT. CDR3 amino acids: CASSEVPQGREKLFF. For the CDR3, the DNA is TGTGCCAGCAGTGAAGTCCCACAGGGGAGAGAAAAACTGTTTTTT.

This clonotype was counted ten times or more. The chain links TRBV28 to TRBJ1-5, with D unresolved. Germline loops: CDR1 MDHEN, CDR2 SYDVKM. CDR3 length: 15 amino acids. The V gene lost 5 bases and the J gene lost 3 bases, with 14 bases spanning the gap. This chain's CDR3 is CASSGSGRPNQPQHF. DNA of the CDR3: TGTGCCAGCAGTGGCTCAGGTAGGCCCAATCAGCCCCAGCATTTT.